This is a list of T cell receptor beta chains from one sample in a study of T cells in narcolepsy. The method was immunoSEQ multiplex PCR; TCRdb's version includes in-frame clones alone and lacks a portion of them. The sample records 30,000 to 40,000 clones, 82% being singletons. The sample taken for sequencing was CD45RA- memory CD4+ T cells from PBMCs. The source of these receptors is a human donor with narcolepsy. CDR3s include the opening cysteine and the closing phenylalanine or tryptophan. D genes are given only for firm matches. Clone size is given for some rows only: seen once, a few or many times, or a class if the clone is expanded.

v_call: TRBV27; d_call: -; clone_size: few; j_call: TRBJ2-7; cdr3_aa: CASSLIGQGGEQYF; cdr3_nt: TGTGCCAGCAGTTTAATCGGGCAGGGGGGCGAGCAGTACTTC
v_call: TRBV6-1; d_call: TRBD1; clone_size: -; j_call: TRBJ2-2; cdr3_aa: CASSDETRTGYTGELFF; cdr3_nt: TGTGCCAGCAGTGATGAAACCCGGACAGGGTACACCGGGGAGCTGTTTTTT
v_call: TRBV6-6; d_call: -; clone_size: -; j_call: TRBJ1-1; cdr3_aa: CASSLRGGTEAFF; cdr3_nt: TGTGCCAGCAGCCTCAGGGGTGGCACTGAAGCTTTCTTT
v_call: TRBV29-1; d_call: -; clone_size: -; j_call: TRBJ1-1; cdr3_aa: CSVRDTEAFF; cdr3_nt: TGCAGCGTTAGGGACACTGAAGCTTTCTTT
v_call: TRBV7-8; d_call: -; clone_size: -; j_call: TRBJ1-2; cdr3_aa: CASSLAGQFYGYTF; cdr3_nt: TGTGCCAGCAGCTTGGCTGGACAGTTCTATGGCTACACCTTC
v_call: TRBV19; d_call: -; clone_size: -; j_call: TRBJ2-2; cdr3_aa: CASSIGPNTGELFF; cdr3_nt: TGTGCCAGTAGTATAGGGCCGAACACCGGGGAGCTGTTTTTT
v_call: TRBV10-2; d_call: -; clone_size: -; j_call: TRBJ1-5; cdr3_aa: CASSESGSNQPQHF; cdr3_nt: TGCGCCAGCAGTGAGTCGGGCAGCAATCAGCCCCAGCATTTT
v_call: TRBV5-1; d_call: TRBD1; clone_size: -; j_call: TRBJ2-7; cdr3_aa: CASRWDRGAYEQYF; cdr3_nt: TGCGCCAGCAGATGGGACAGGGGGGCCTACGAGCAGTACTTC
v_call: TRBV6-5; d_call: -; clone_size: once; j_call: TRBJ1-1; cdr3_aa: CASRGIGKSETEAFF; cdr3_nt: TGTGCCAGCAGGGGGATCGGGAAGTCGGAAACTGAAGCTTTCTTT
v_call: TRBV5-1; d_call: -; clone_size: -; j_call: TRBJ2-2; cdr3_aa: CASSHNTGELFF; cdr3_nt: TGCGCCAGCAGCCACAACACCGGGGAGCTGTTTTTT
v_call: TRBV20-1; d_call: -; clone_size: -; j_call: TRBJ2-5; cdr3_aa: CSAETQYF; cdr3_nt: TGCAGCGCGGAGACCCAGTACTTC
v_call: TRBV11-2; d_call: -; clone_size: -; j_call: TRBJ2-6; cdr3_aa: CASSFARQSSGANVLTF; cdr3_nt: TGTGCCAGCAGCTTTGCGAGACAAAGCTCTGGGGCCAACGTCCTGACTTTC
v_call: TRBV30; d_call: -; clone_size: -; j_call: TRBJ1-2; cdr3_aa: CAWSDPPRYGYTF; cdr3_nt: TGTGCCTGGAGTGATCCTCCCCGCTATGGCTACACCTTC
v_call: TRBV2; d_call: TRBD1; clone_size: -; j_call: TRBJ2-2; cdr3_aa: CASRSQGAAGELFF; cdr3_nt: TGTGCCAGCAGATCACAGGGGGCGGCCGGGGAGCTGTTTTTT
v_call: TRBV5-6; d_call: -; clone_size: once; j_call: TRBJ1-4; cdr3_aa: CASSFSGARSNEKLFF; cdr3_nt: TGTGCCAGCAGCTTTTCGGGAGCGAGATCTAATGAAAAACTGTTTTTT
v_call: TRBV30; d_call: -; clone_size: -; j_call: TRBJ2-3; cdr3_aa: CAWLRDSARDTQYF; cdr3_nt: TGTGCCTGGTTGCGGGACAGTGCCAGGGATACGCAGTATTTT
v_call: TRBV18; d_call: -; clone_size: few; j_call: TRBJ2-3; cdr3_aa: CASSGLDTQYF; cdr3_nt: TGTGCCAGCTCAGGTTTAGATACGCAGTATTTT
v_call: TRBV9; d_call: TRBD1; clone_size: -; j_call: TRBJ1-2; cdr3_aa: CASSVGQGRHGYTF; cdr3_nt: TGTGCCAGCAGCGTAGGACAGGGGAGACACGGCTACACCTTC
v_call: TRBV19; d_call: TRBD1; clone_size: -; j_call: TRBJ2-5; cdr3_aa: CASSNRGEETQYF; cdr3_nt: TGTGCCAGTAGTAACAGGGGTGAAGAGACCCAGTACTTC
v_call: TRBV6-1; d_call: -; clone_size: -; j_call: TRBJ2-5; cdr3_aa: CASSYLTTQYF; cdr3_nt: TGTGCCAGCAGTTACCTGACGACCCAGTACTTC
v_call: TRBV18; d_call: -; clone_size: -; j_call: TRBJ2-7; cdr3_aa: CASSRDRTYEQYF; cdr3_nt: TGTGCCAGCTCACGAGACAGGACCTACGAGCAGTACTTC
v_call: TRBV15; d_call: -; clone_size: once; j_call: TRBJ1-1; cdr3_aa: CATSRSQQGTEAFF; cdr3_nt: TGTGCCACCAGCAGATCACAACAGGGAACTGAAGCTTTCTTT
v_call: TRBV7-2; d_call: -; clone_size: -; j_call: TRBJ2-7; cdr3_aa: CASSLNRNPYEQYF; cdr3_nt: TGTGCCAGCAGCTTAAATAGGAATCCCTACGAGCAGTACTTC
v_call: TRBV30; d_call: -; clone_size: -; j_call: TRBJ2-3; cdr3_aa: CAWSLGMISSTDTQYF; cdr3_nt: TGTGCCTGGAGTCTGGGGATGATCTCTAGCACAGATACGCAGTATTTT
v_call: TRBV5-1; d_call: -; clone_size: -; j_call: TRBJ1-1; cdr3_aa: CASSFVSGEGAEAFF; cdr3_nt: TGCGCCAGCAGCTTTGTATCAGGGGAAGGAGCTGAAGCTTTCTTT
v_call: TRBV2; d_call: TRBD2; clone_size: -; j_call: TRBJ2-3; cdr3_aa: CASRRDSGGADTQYF; cdr3_nt: TGTGCCAGCCGCCGGGATAGCGGGGGGGCGGATACGCAGTATTTT
v_call: TRBV5-8; d_call: -; clone_size: -; j_call: TRBJ1-2; cdr3_aa: CASSLKAERGGYTF; cdr3_nt: TGTGCCAGCAGCTTGAAGGCAGAGCGAGGTGGCTACACCTTC
v_call: TRBV5-1; d_call: TRBD1; clone_size: -; j_call: TRBJ1-6; cdr3_aa: CASSRSGTGGSPLHF; cdr3_nt: TGCGCCAGCAGCCGCTCCGGGACAGGGGGTTCACCCCTCCACTTT
v_call: TRBV30; d_call: TRBD1; clone_size: -; j_call: TRBJ1-5; cdr3_aa: CAWSEGQGNQPQHF; cdr3_nt: TGTGCCTGGAGCGAGGGACAGGGCAATCAGCCCCAGCATTTT